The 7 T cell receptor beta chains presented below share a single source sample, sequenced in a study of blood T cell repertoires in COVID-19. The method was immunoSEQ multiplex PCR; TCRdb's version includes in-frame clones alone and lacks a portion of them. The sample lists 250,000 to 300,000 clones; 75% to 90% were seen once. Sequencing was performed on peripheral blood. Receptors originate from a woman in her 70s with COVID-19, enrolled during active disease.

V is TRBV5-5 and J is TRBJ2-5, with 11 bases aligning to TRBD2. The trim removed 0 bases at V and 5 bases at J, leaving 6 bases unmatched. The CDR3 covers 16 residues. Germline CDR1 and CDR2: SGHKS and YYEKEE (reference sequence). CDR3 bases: TGTGCCAGCAGCTTGGCCCTAGCGGGGGGCCGGGAGACCCAGTACTTC. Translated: CASSLALAGGRETQYF.

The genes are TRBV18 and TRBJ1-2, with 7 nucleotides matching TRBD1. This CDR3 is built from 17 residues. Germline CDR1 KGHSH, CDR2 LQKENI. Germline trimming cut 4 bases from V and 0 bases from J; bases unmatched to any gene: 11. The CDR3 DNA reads TGTGCCAGCTCACGAGACAGGGTCCCAGTAGCTAACTATGGCTACACCTTC. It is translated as CASSRDRVPVANYGYTF.

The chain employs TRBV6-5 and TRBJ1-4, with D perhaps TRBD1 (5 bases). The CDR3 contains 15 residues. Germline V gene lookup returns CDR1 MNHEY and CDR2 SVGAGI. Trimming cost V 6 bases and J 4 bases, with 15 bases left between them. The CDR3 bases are TGTGCCAGCAGCCCCTGGGGAGGGGTTAATGAAAAACTGTTTTTT. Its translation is CASSPWGGVNEKLFF.

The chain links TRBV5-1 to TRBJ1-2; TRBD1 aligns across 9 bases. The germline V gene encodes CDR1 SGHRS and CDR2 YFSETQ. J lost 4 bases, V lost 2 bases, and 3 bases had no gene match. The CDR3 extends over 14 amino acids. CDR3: CASSFGTGPYGYTF. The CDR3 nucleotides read TGCGCCAGCAGCTTCGGGACAGGGCCCTATGGCTACACCTTC.

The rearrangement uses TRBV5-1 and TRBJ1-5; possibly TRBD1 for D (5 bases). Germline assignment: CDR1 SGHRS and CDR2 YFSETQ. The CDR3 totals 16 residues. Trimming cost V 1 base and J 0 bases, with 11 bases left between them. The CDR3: CASSLSGSYSNQPQHF. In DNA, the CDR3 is TGCGCCAGCAGCTTGTCAGGGTCTTATAGCAATCAGCCCCAGCATTTT.

In nucleotides, the CDR3 is TGTGCCAGCAGTGAAGCGCTAATCACGCAGTATTTT. Protein product: CASSEALITQYF. The gene calls are TRBV6-1 and TRBJ2-3, with no clear D. Germline V gene lookup returns CDR1 MNHNS and CDR2 SASEGT. The CDR3 spans 12 residues. Trimming pared 0 bases from V and 9 bases from J, leaving 7 bases between.

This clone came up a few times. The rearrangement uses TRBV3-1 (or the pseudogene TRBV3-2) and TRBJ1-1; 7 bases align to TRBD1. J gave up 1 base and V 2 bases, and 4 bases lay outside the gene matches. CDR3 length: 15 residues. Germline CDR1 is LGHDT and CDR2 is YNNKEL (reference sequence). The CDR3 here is CASSQNRGRNTEAFF. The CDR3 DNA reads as TGTGCCAGCAGCCAAAACAGGGGTCGGAACACTGAAGCTTTCTTT.